This TCR beta chain was documented in a study of blood T cell repertoires in COVID-19. Study-wide background: The samples span acute and convalescent COVID-19 from the United States, Italy and Spain.

As originally analysed: How many nucleated cells were present was estimated from reference gene primer amplification. The data were produced by immunoSEQ multiplex PCR, yet TCRdb's version contains in-frame clones alone and is incomplete. V and J calls and clone size are copied from that table; D and trimming were computed from the DNA. The sample has some 490,000 clones, roughly nine tenths seen once. The cohort comprised adults aged roughly 18 to 90 years residing in approximately 25 US areas. Symptom resolution, clearance, or two negative PCRs marked the recovered donors of Cohort 3. CDR3 length: 14 residues. V shed 0 bases and J shed 8 bases, with 13 bases lying between them. Germline CDR1 LGHDT, CDR2 YNNKEL (reference sequence).

The chain carries TRBV3-1 (or the pseudogene TRBV3-2) and TRBJ1-2; D gene uncertain. Material: PBMCs or T cells enriched from blood (not recorded which). The source of this sequence is a woman in her fifties or sixties who had recovered from COVID-19. CDR3 amino acids: CASSQDLGAEGYTF. Written as DNA, the CDR3 is TGTGCCAGCAGCCAAGATTTGGGAGCGGAGGGCTACACCTTC.